These 14 T cell receptor beta chains were sequenced from one sample in a study of cytomegalovirus exposure and HLA in healthy donors. Vbeta (60) and Jbeta (13) primers were used in the PCR. Clones were sequenced by immunoSEQ multiplex PCR, and TCRdb holds only the in-frame ones, with some missing. The repertoire includes 150,000 to 200,000 clones, around four fifths of them detected once, and approximately 1.3% sits in the top ten. Specimen: PBMCs. Receptors originate from a man aged 30 to 39 in good health and CMV-seronegative.

V gene TRBV30 combines with J gene TRBJ2-1, with D possibly matching TRBD2 (6 bases). This CDR3 is built from 15 residues. Germline loops: CDR1 GTSNPN, CDR2 SVGIG (reference sequence). V lost 2 bases, J lost 2 bases, and 13 bases lay in between. In nucleotides, the CDR3 is TGTGCCTGGAGTTTCAGCGGAGGGACCTACAATGAGCAGTTCTTC. Translated, it gives CAWSFSGGTYNEQFF.

This clone was found once. The rearrangement uses TRBV7-3 and TRBJ1-2; possible D gene TRBD1, 5 bases. V lost 5 bases and J 4 bases, leaving 11 bases between the germline ends. The CDR3 is 13 residues long. The germline V gene has CDR1 SGHTA and CDR2 FQGTGA. CDR3 sequence: CASSPGGSYGYTF. CDR3 DNA sequence: TGTGCCAGCAGCCCGGGGGGGAGCTATGGCTACACCTTC. The whole variable domain, filled in from reference TRBV7-3 and TRBJ1-2, reads GAGVSQTPSNKVTEKGKYVELRCDPISGHTALYWYRQSLGQGPEFLIYFQGTGAADDSGLPNDRFFAVRPEGSVSTLKIQRTERGDSAVYLCASSPGGSYGYTFGSGTRLTVV.

J is TRBJ2-7 and V is TRBV29-1; no clear D. This CDR3 spans 12 amino acids. The V gene's germline CDR1 is SQVTM and CDR2 ANQGSEA. Trimming removed 4 bases from V and 1 base from J, with 8 bases in between. The CDR3 DNA is TGCAGCGTTGCACAGTCGTCCTACGAGCAGTACTTC. Translated, it gives CSVAQSSYEQYF.

The V and J genes are TRBV18 and TRBJ2-5; 10 bases are a match to TRBD1. The CDR3 has 15 amino acids. V trimming: 5 bases; J trimming: 1 base; junction bases outside the gene matches: 4. CDR1 is KGHSH, CDR2 LQKENI, per germline. Here the CDR3 reads CASSGRTGGQETQYF. The CDR3 DNA follows: TGTGCCAGCTCAGGTCGGACAGGGGGCCAAGAGACCCAGTACTTC.

The V and J genes are TRBV4-3 and TRBJ2-7, with 8 bases lining up with TRBD1. Germline V CDR1 and CDR2: LGHNA, YSLEER. The ends lost 0 bases at V and 5 bases at J; junction bases unmatched: 6. The CDR3 has 15 amino acids. The CDR3 bases are TGCGCCAGCAGCCAAGATCCGGGACAGGTCAACGAGCAGTACTTC. Its protein product is CASSQDPGQVNEQYF.

CDR3 loop: CASSYLRVNEQFF. CDR3 nucleotide sequence: TGTGCCAGCAGTTACCTGCGGGTGAATGAGCAGTTCTTC. V and J are TRBV7-6 and TRBJ2-1; tentative D call: TRBD2 (5 bases). CDR3 size: 13 residues. Germline values: CDR1 SGHVS, CDR2 FNYEAQ. V was pared by 6 bases and J by 7 bases, with 13 bases between.

This rearrangement joins TRBV4-3 to TRBJ1-6; D is uncertain. CDR3 size: 16 residues. In germline, CDR1 is LGHNA, CDR2 YSLEER. Trimming pared 0 bases from V and 0 bases from J, leaving 6 bases between. The CDR3 sequence is CASSQDFSSYNSPLHF. In DNA, the CDR3 is TGCGCCAGCAGCCAAGATTTCAGCTCCTATAATTCACCCCTCCACTTT.

The V call is TRBV6-5, the J call TRBJ1-3, with D maybe TRBD1 (6 bases). V was trimmed by 5 bases and J by 4 bases, leaving 9 bases between them. CDR1 and CDR2 from the germline V gene are MNHEY and SVGAGI. The CDR3 length is 13 residues. CDR3 residues: CASSTGFGNTIYF. The CDR3 DNA sequence: TGTGCCAGCAGTACAGGGTTCGGAAACACCATATATTTT.

The chain is built from TRBV7-2 and TRBJ2-5, with D uncertain. V was trimmed by 5 bases and J by 3 bases, leaving 16 bases between them. There are 15 residues in the CDR3. CDR1 and CDR2 (germline): SGHTA, FQGNSA. DNA for the CDR3: TGTGCCAGCAGCCAACCCCGACATGGTGAAGAGACCCAGTACTTC. Amino acid sequence: CASSQPRHGEETQYF.

This clone has more than one count but fewer than ten. The genes are TRBV30 and TRBJ1-5, with D possibly TRBD1 on 5 matching bases. Trimming pared 3 bases from V and 7 bases from J, leaving 13 bases between. The CDR3 is 13 residues long. Germline CDR1 reads GTSNPN; CDR2 reads SVGIG (reference sequence). The CDR3 bases are TGTGCCTGGAGCGGGGGGGATCAACAGCCCCAGCATTTT. Translated: CAWSGGDQQPQHF.

As to this clone: Additional DNA sequences in this sample encode the identical CDR3. The chain combines TRBV5-1 with TRBJ1-6; no firm D call. In germline, CDR1 is SGHRS, CDR2 YFSETQ. With 0 bases removed from V and 0 bases from J, the gap between germline ends came to 7 bases. The CDR3 length is 16 residues. CDR3 nucleotide sequence: TGCGCCAGCAGCTTGGAGGGAGCCTCCTATAATTCACCCCTCCACTTT. This sequence encodes CASSLEGASYNSPLHF.

This rearrangement joins TRBV14 to TRBJ2-1, with 8 bases that match TRBD1. Germline CDR1 is SGHDN and CDR2 is FVKESK. V shed 2 bases, J shed 4 bases, and the junction held 1 base outside the gene matches. The CDR3 totals 14 residues. The DNA of the CDR3 is TGTGCCAGCAGCCAACGGACAGGGTACAATGAGCAGTTCTTC. It codes for CASSQRTGYNEQFF.

Only one count was recorded for this clone. V usage is TRBV27 and J usage is TRBJ2-2; 9 positions agree with TRBD1. Germline values: CDR1 MNHEY, CDR2 SMNVEV (reference sequence). The CDR3 runs 18 residues. The junction had 12 bases not matched to a gene; V was cut back by 5 bases and J by 2 bases. The CDR3: CASSPRRTGAINTGELFF. For the CDR3, the DNA is TGTGCCAGCAGTCCAAGACGGACAGGGGCGATCAACACCGGGGAGCTGTTTTTT.

The chain recombines TRBV18 with TRBJ1-3; TRBD1 matches at 8 bases. V lost 8 bases and J lost 5; bases outside the gene matches: 8. Germline CDR1 is KGHSH and CDR2 is LQKENI. This CDR3 has 14 amino acids. Here the CDR3 reads CASTDRASRNTIYF. The CDR3 DNA follows: TGTGCCAGCACGGACAGGGCTTCGAGAAACACCATATATTTT.